The present T cell receptor (beta chain) was sequenced within a study of blood T cell repertoires in COVID-19. Study details: Samples representing acute and convalescent COVID-19 were sourced from the United States, Italy and Spain. From T cells, B-cell-depleted T cells, or PBMCs came the material, which was cDNA or gDNA.

Original handling: Reference gene primer amplification gave nucleated cell count estimates. The method was immunoSEQ multiplex PCR; TCRdb's version includes in-frame clones alone and lacks a portion of them. The D gene and trimming were derived from the DNA, and the V and J assignments and clone size from that table. The sample lists tens of thousands of clones; about four fifths were seen once. The CDR3 has 21 residues. Losses at the gene ends were 0 bases for V and 5 bases for J; bases not matched to a gene: 18. Germline assignment: CDR1 LGHNA and CDR2 YSLEER. The receptor was derived from a woman older than 75 with active or convalescent COVID-19. V usage is TRBV4-3 and J usage is TRBJ2-5, with TRBD2 identical over 13 bases. Sequencing used peripheral blood. The CDR3 DNA reads TGCGCCAGCAGCCAAGAACGGCCAAGACTAGCGGGGGGTGGTACTGGGGAGACCCAGTACTTC. As protein: CASSQERPRLAGGGTGETQYF.